This T cell receptor beta chain emerged from a study of beta chain features in type 1 diabetes. Regarding the study as a whole: VDJ junctions in type 1 diabetes patients carried more deletions and fewer insertions. Naive, central memory and Treg TCRB repertoires appeared more alike in patients than in healthy donors. In all four CD4+ subsets, TCRB CDR3 length was significantly, moderately reduced in type 1 diabetes.

Reverse transcribing all isolated RNA meant expressed TCRB transcripts were sequenced. Some clones are missing from TCRdb's copy, which holds only in-frame ones; the method was immunoSEQ multiplex PCR. This table has about 150,000 clones, about 9.4% appearing once. The ends lost 3 bases at V and 2 bases at J; junction bases unmatched: 12. The CDR3 consists of 19 residues. CDR1 and CDR2 (germline): SGHNT, YENEEA. Without exception, sorted populations had purity beyond 95%. With regard to this clone: Its target is not known.

This rearrangement joins TRBV11-3 to TRBJ2-1; 11 bases align to TRBD2. The sample consisted of central memory CD4+ T cells from blood. The clonotype originates from a man younger than 45 with type 1 diabetes. The CDR3 loop is CASSFITSGSPSPYNEQFF. DNA for the CDR3: TGTGCCAGCAGCTTCATAACTAGCGGGAGTCCGAGCCCCTACAATGAGCAGTTCTTC. Using reference TRBV11-3 and TRBJ2-1 for the parts outside the CDR3, the full variable domain is EAGVVQSPRYKIIEKKQPVAFWCNPISGHNTLYWYLQNLGQGPELLIRYENEEAVDDSQLPKDRFSAERLKGVDSTLKIQPAELGDSAVYLCASSFITSGSPSPYNEQFFGPGTRLTVL.